This T cell receptor beta chain was captured in a study of blood T cell repertoires in COVID-19 (TCRdb year 2020). Broadly, across the study: Collaborator samples came from the United States, Italy and Spain and covered acute and convalescent phases of COVID-19. The material from the prospective study consisted of cDNA or gDNA derived from T cells, B-cell-depleted T cells, or PBMCs. Deeply sampled blood TCRbeta repertoires from subjects exposed to, actively infected with, or recovered from COVID-19 were included in the dataset. The repertoires were released in a freely available public database meant as a resource for research on the immune response to SARS-CoV-2. Samples were obtained from the ongoing ImmuneRACE study (first 160 participants) and from approximately 1,200 subjects provided by 6 global collaborators. Sample metadata almost always included a de-identified subject ID, COVID-19 status, age in years and sex. Where HLA class I and class II types were available, the types were taken from metadata supplied by the sample provider, not from assay-based typing. On the study overall, not on this receptor specifically: How much clinical and demographic metadata was included differed by source and by participant, and the metadata was provided uncurated.

The collaborating institutions used their own protocols to collect whole blood in K2EDTA tubes. For TCRbeta analysis, collaborator samples were shipped as frozen whole blood, as isolated PBMCs, or as DNA extracted from either sample type. As regards this clone: Its specific antigen is unknown. No base qualities exist here, and no much larger clone lies one base off it.

The germline V end is reduced by 5 bases and the J end by 6 bases; junction bases left unmatched: 5. Including the terminal cysteine and phenylalanine, the CDR3 comprises 14 residues. The entry retains the CDR3 DNA only, 42 bases that are in frame from base 1. From a lookup of the germline V gene, CDR1 and CDR2 are SGHTA and FQGNSA. The immunoSEQ Assay, a bias-controlled multiplex PCR, was used to amplify TCRbeta CDR3 regions from genomic DNA. Per the authors' processing: The number of nucleated cells in each sample was estimated by amplification of reference gene primers within the assay. To quantify the absolute abundance of each unique TCRbeta CDR3 rearrangement, sequence reads were collapsed and filtered. Productive Simpson clonality was computed per sample as the square root of Simpson's diversity index over productive rearrangements. TCRdb's version of the immuneACCESS table is confined to in-frame rearrangements and falls short of the full clone set. An unresolved V gene accounts for under half of the shortfall where checked; the remainder is of unknown origin. V and J calls and clone size are as listed in that table; D and trimming were resolved from the DNA. Recorded for this sample are some 100,000 clones; 70% to 85% of them occurred a single time. The ten largest clones capture roughly 7.9% of the sample.

The clonotype was recovered from a woman older than 75 with active or convalescent COVID-19. The chain couples TRBV7-2 to TRBJ2-1; the central 9 bases match TRBD2. The specimen sequenced was peripheral blood. The DNA reads TGTGCCAGCAGCCCTCGGACTAGCGCCAATGAGCAGTTCTTC. Its coded protein is CASSPRTSANEQFF.